This T cell receptor (beta chain) comes out of a study of T cells in Graves' hyperthyroidism and ophthalmopathy. RNA transcripts provided the source from which TCR beta CDR3 regions were amplified. HTBI primers drove first-round RT-PCR of the TCR CDR3. TCRdb itself ran the multiplex PCR reads through MiXCR, one entry per CDR3 protein. The sample includes about 400,000 distinct CDR3 sequences, over 12% of them seen just once. PBMCs were derived from under 13 ml fresh peripheral blood. Findings and limits, study-wide: Ophthalmopathy prediction by the model preceded onset by a median about 6.3 months. A model of 13 V-J features distinguished ophthalmopathy from stable hyperthyroidism.

Per germline, CDR1 SGHDN and CDR2 FVKESK. The CDR3 runs 14 residues. V was shortened by 0 bases and J by 10 bases, with 14 bases between the two germline ends. As for this clonotype: Its antigen is not known.

The chain employs TRBV14 and TRBJ2-3; D uncertain. The clonotype comes from a man aged 50 to 60 with Graves' ophthalmopathy. Sequencing input: blood. The chain's CDR3 is CASSQDDVIRSQYF. Written as DNA, the CDR3 is TGTGCCAGCAGCCAAGACGACGTTATCAGGTCGCAGTATTTT. Full variable domain (outside the CDR3, taken from reference TRBV14 and TRBJ2-3): EAGVTQFPSHSVIEKGQTVTLRCDPISGHDNLYWYRRVMGKEIKFLLHFVKESKQDESGMPNNRFLAERTGGTYSTLKVQPAELEDSGVYFCASSQDDVIRSQYFGPGTRLTVL.